This TCR beta chain was documented in a study of cytomegalovirus exposure and HLA in healthy donors. Overall study context: As released early, the data held 70 million to 100 million unique TCRs from HLA-typed donors.

Comments on this clone: Its antigen is not known.

Regarding the study as a whole: Association with HLA alleles at 0.05 false discovery rate was found for 16,951 TCR beta sequences in a later analysis. It was in a later analysis that TCR association rates were seen to vary by HLA locus, highest for DRB1 and lowest for HLA-C.

Per germline, CDR1 ENHRY and CDR2 SYGVKD. This CDR3 is 12 amino acids long. Trimming removed 3 bases from V and 7 bases from J; junction bases left unmatched: 2. PCR used 60 Vbeta primers and 13 Jbeta primers. Generated by immunoSEQ multiplex PCR, the TCRdb table keeps only in-frame clones and is missing some. The data hold approximately 120,000 clones, with roughly 69% observed a single time. Source material: PBMCs. The origin of this receptor is a woman in her 70s in good health and CMV-seropositive. The gene calls are TRBV10-3 and TRBJ1-2; 7 bases align to TRBD1. The CDR3 is CAISDRGSGYTF. Here the CDR3 DNA reads TGTGCCATCAGTGACAGGGGGAGTGGCTACACCTTC.